This T cell receptor (beta chain) was documented in a study of cytomegalovirus exposure and HLA in healthy donors (dated by TCRdb to 2016 to 2017). Broadly, across the study: An earlier analysis of approximately 640 of the donors reported approximately 300 Gb of sequence data and some 120 million unique TCR beta sequences from some 180 million T cells. The study profiled the T cell repertoires of hundreds of subjects by immunosequencing and related them to cytomegalovirus serostatus. Of the 300 to 450 genotyped donors, 65% to 90% fell in the genetic ancestry cluster associated with self-reported Caucasian donors. Rather than drawing on any new phenotypic data, the later analysis identified candidate immune exposures from TCR beta sequences and the way those sequences occurred across donors. Donor age, sex, ethnicity and CMV serostatus were collected together with the repertoire data. An earlier analysis of roughly 600 of the donors used high-throughput TCR beta sequencing to judge whether each TCR beta V gene segment behaved as functional or pseudogenic. Every repertoire in the discovery cohort had been generated on one and the same sequencing platform. High-throughput TCR immunosequencing, statistical association of individual TCRs with disease status, and machine learning were combined to predict cytomegalovirus infection status. A later genetic analysis took genome-wide SNP genotypes for 398 of the 666 donors and used that subset as a discovery cohort. A separate validation cohort of roughly 130 different subjects was used in addition to the roughly 670-subject first cohort. Both class I and class II loci were covered by HLA typing, at four-digit resolution. A handful of DR-DQ haplotypes were handled as single units for association and clustering because linkage in the cohort was strong. The study was designed to test whether signatures of past pathogen exposure could be identified by cataloging public T cell receptors. Typing coverage differed by locus: A, B, C, DRB1 and DQB1 were typed in about 620-640 donors, DQA1 in 500 to 550, DPA1 in some 570, and DPB1 in approximately 450. Among about 410 genotyped donors of the cohort, an average of approximately 200,000 unique TCR beta nucleotide sequences was sequenced per donor, of which about 20% were non-productive. An early release covering approximately 600 HLA-typed donors comprised approximately 300 gigabases of sequencing data and 65 million to 100 million unique TCR sequences. A later analysis re-examined previously published TCR beta repertoires from 500 to 700 donors and added high-resolution HLA genotyping to investigate patterns of TCR occurrence.

Results the study describes overall, beyond this receptor: Immune exposure information for the cohort was limited to CMV serostatus. The classifier was reported to diagnose cytomegalovirus status with high specificity and sensitivity in both the original and validation cohorts. An association between a missense DCLRE1C variant and V-gene and J-gene trimming of TCR beta chains was found in a later genetic analysis and replicated in an independent cohort. A further reported finding was that TCR beta sequences accurately predicted the HLA-A and HLA-B alleles for most subjects in the first cohort. A later analysis reported that several top co-occurrence clusters appeared linked to parvovirus B19, influenza, CMV and Epstein-Barr virus. A later analysis found that HLA-associated TCR beta chains were more clonally expanded and had lower generation probabilities than equally common non-associated chains. Most CMV-associated TCR beta chains appeared to be HLA-restricted in a later analysis, and the HLA associations seemed to be driven largely by CMV exposure. The authors suggested that the approach could potentially be extended to other disease states and immunological phenotypes. Across donors, most TCR sequences were observed very rarely, whereas some public TCRs were present in many individuals. In vitro tests confirmed that a few of the cytomegalovirus-associated TCR beta chains recognize cytomegalovirus antigens. The earlier analysis of fewer than 750 of the donors excluded seventeen rarely observed V segments, including chromosome 9 orphons, because counts were too low. Some IMGT-functional V segments, including TRBV6-2 and TRBV6-3, could not be told apart with the 87-base-pair reads, so those segments were excluded. This cohort had only TCR beta chains sequenced, and the lack of alpha or paired-chain data limited which features could be detected. Because some donors lacked HLA typing at each locus, the association tests relied only on the typed subset. Assigning TCR associations to individual alleles was difficult when HLA alleles, especially DR and DQ, strongly co-occurred. In an earlier analysis of about 600 of the donors, most TCR beta V segments appeared in productive rearrangements about 87% or about 30% of the time, broadly matching IMGT annotations. Correlated functional status among segregating V segments might reflect linkage disequilibrium, but an unknown experimental factor could not be ruled out. Specific HLA alleles were associated with 15,000 to 20,000 TCR beta sequences at a false discovery rate of 0.05 in a later analysis. A later analysis found that TCR association rates varied across HLA loci, with DRB1 alleles showing the most associated TCRs and HLA-C alleles the fewest. Sequencing depth was assumed to be roughly uniform across donors in the presence/absence analyses, though that assumption may not hold. Compared with the 666-donor mean, donors in an Asian-associated ancestry cluster had fewer N-insertions in productive TCRs, according to a later genetic analysis. A cluster of highly shared sequence variants was judged likely to be a technical artifact of the sequencing pipeline. The study gave a list of some 150 TCR beta chains associated with cytomegalovirus.

Library preparation used the immunoSEQ multiplex PCR assay. For the multiplex PCR, a mixture combining 60 forward primers for TCR Vbeta segments and 13 reverse primers for TCR Jbeta segments was used. The CDR3 region of rearranged TCR beta genes was amplified from genomic DNA by a multiplex PCR assay. The Illumina HiSeq System was used to sequence the amplified TCR beta libraries as 87-base-pair reads. The authors' analysis ran thus. In a later analysis, some 80 million unique TCR beta chains were counted across the approximately 620 repertoires, and roughly 11 million of these chains were shared by at least two donors. To remove PCR and sequencing errors, raw reads were error-corrected and collapsed into unique sequences using a nearest-neighbor algorithm that merged closely related sequences. V, D and J gene segments were assigned by aligning CDR3 sequences to IMGT reference sequences. Each retained sequence needed at least a six-nucleotide match to both a V gene segment and a J gene segment. Rearrangements were called productive when the CDR3 lacked stop codons and stayed in frame with V and J; all others were non-productive. CDR3 was defined by IMGT convention, running from the second conserved V-encoded cysteine to the conserved J-encoded phenylalanine. The earlier analysis of some 600 of the donors excluded sequences that lacked an unambiguous match to a single V gene segment. An earlier analysis of just under 600 of the donors called V segments functional above 56.7% productive rearrangements and segregating when the between-donor standard deviation exceeded 5%. A statistical classification framework was built for diagnosing cytomegalovirus status from the catalog of TCR beta chain sequences. In a later analysis, V and J genes were assigned by comparing TCR nucleotide sequences against IMGT/GENE-DB human TR gene sequences. Using the TCRdist pipeline, a later analysis assigned CDR3 sequences along with most-parsimonious VDJ recombination scenarios. In a later analysis, each TCR beta chain was defined by its CDR3 amino acid sequence together with its V-gene family, and reads without a unique V-gene family were excluded. A later analysis removed 500 to 600 highly shared, low-generation-probability nucleotide sequences to deal with suspected cross-contamination and a sequencing artifact. A later analysis calculated a clonal expansion index for each public chain from normalized within-repertoire ranks of inferred template counts. In a later analysis, generation probabilities were computed with a VDJ recombination model fitted to out-of-frame rearrangements, and the resulting probabilities were checked against IGoR. Hypergeometric tests were used in a later analysis to score TCR-TCR, TCR-HLA and TCR-CMV co-occurrence, with a repertoire-size bias correction applied to the TCR pairs. In a later analysis, false discovery rates were estimated by permuting HLA or CMV assignments 20 times. A later analysis grouped co-occurring TCRs with DBSCAN, adding TCRdist sequence similarity when clustering within HLA-allele-positive subsets. Co-occurrence clustering excluded repertoires with fewer than 30,000 or more than 120,000 public chains, plus five with anomalous nucleotide sharing. Drawn from immuneACCESS, this table holds only the in-frame rearrangements with V and J called that TCRdb kept. Clones are partly lost; checked studies trace under half to an unresolved V gene and leave the rest unexplained. The DNA was the basis for D and trimming; V, J and clone size are from that table. This sample holds some 160,000 clones; roughly 80% were observed only once. The leading ten clones occupy 3.5% to 5.5% of the sample.

As to this clone: The target of this receptor is not known. Base-call qualities are not available, and no considerably larger clone is one nucleotide away.

At the junction V is shortened by 4 bases and J by 4 bases, with 13 bases in between. From its cysteine to its phenylalanine, the CDR3 spans 14 amino acids. This entry keeps only the CDR3 DNA: 42 bases, framed from base 1. As encoded in the germline V gene (reference sequence), CDR1 is SGHNT while CDR2 is YYREEE. The cohort consisted of approximately 670 healthy bone marrow donors. All cohort members were sampled while nominally healthy, although unrecorded immune exposures were likely present. The donor was CMV seropositive and belonged to the group of 250 to 350 seropositive cohort members. A peripheral blood sample was collected from each donor, and TCR beta sequencing was performed on peripheral blood mononuclear cells. The Qiagen DNeasy Blood Extraction Kit was used to extract genomic DNA from the blood cell samples.

The source of this sequence is a woman between 40 and 50 years old in good health and CMV-seropositive. The source material was PBMCs. Recombination connected TRBV5-4 to TRBJ2-3; no D segment can be confidently identified. CDR3 protein: CASSKSADADTQYF. Here is the DNA: TGTGCCAGCAGCAAAAGCGCTGATGCAGATACGCAGTATTTT.